The 14 T cell receptor beta chains in this list originate from one sample, sequenced in a study of T cell responses to AZD1222 COVID-19 vaccine (dated by TCRdb to about 2021). The method was the immunoSEQ multiplex PCR assay. TCRdb took this table from immuneACCESS and kept in-frame rearrangements with V and J called. Such tables lack part of the clones; where checked against another copy, unresolved V genes explain under half of the gap, and the rest is unexplained. The sample contains more than 70,000 clones, roughly 85% of them found a single time. The ten largest make up about 13% of the sample. The time point label of this sample denotes: baseline before first vaccination. The starting material was peripheral blood, obtained on day 0 of AZD1222 vaccination. These receptors originate from an adult in good health.

This rearrangement joins TRBV10-3 to TRBJ2-5; perhaps TRBD2 as D (5 bases). This CDR3 has 13 residues. V was shortened by 0 bases and J by 7 bases, with 9 bases between the two germline ends. Per germline, CDR1 ENHRY and CDR2 SYGVKD. The DNA of the CDR3 is TGTGCCATCAGTGAGTCGCCTGCGGGGACCCAGTACTTC. This encodes CAISESPAGTQYF.

This rearrangement joins TRBV6-2 or TRBV6-3 to TRBJ1-2, with D hard to call. V was cut by 0 bases and J by 7 bases, with 6 bases left in between. Germline values: CDR1 MNHEY, CDR2 SVGEGT. The CDR3 runs 12 residues. CDR3 region: CASSYSSRGYTF. The CDR3 nucleotides are TGTGCCAGCAGTTACTCAAGTCGTGGCTACACCTTC.

The chain links TRBV28 to TRBJ2-2, with 8 nucleotides matching TRBD2. Germline V CDR1 and CDR2: MDHEN, SYDVKM. Trimming removed 3 bases from V and 5 bases from J; junction bases left unmatched: 11. The length of the CDR3 is 17 residues. CDR3 loop: CASSFQAGALGTGELFF. The DNA of the CDR3 is TGTGCCAGCAGTTTCCAAGCGGGGGCCTTGGGGACCGGGGAGCTGTTTTTT.

The genes are TRBV5-1 and TRBJ2-5, with D uncertain. CDR1 is SGHRS and CDR2 is YFSETQ in the germline V gene. The V gene lost 3 bases and the J gene lost 5 bases, with 14 bases spanning the gap. The CDR3 loop spans 14 amino acids. The CDR3 DNA is TGCGCCAGCAGCTCGCCCCGTCTCGGGGAGACCCAGTACTTC. Protein product: CASSSPRLGETQYF.

In its sample, this clone was seen a few times. The rearrangement joins TRBV7-8 to TRBJ1-2; 10 bases are shared with TRBD1. Germline V gives CDR1 SGHVS, CDR2 FQNEAQ. The CDR3 consists of 15 residues. J was trimmed by 6 bases and V by 2 bases; bases with no gene match: 6. For the CDR3, the DNA is TGTGCCAGCAGCTTACAGGGACAGGGGCAGGATGGCTACACCTTC. Its protein product is CASSLQGQGQDGYTF.

The chain has TRBV5-4 and TRBJ2-2; D remains ambiguous. Trimming removed 4 bases from V and 8 bases from J, with 18 bases in between. CDR3 length: 15 residues. CDR1 is SGHNT and CDR2 is YYREEE in the germline V gene (reference sequence). The CDR3 nucleotides read TGTGCCAGCAGCCCCACCTCCACATTTGATGGGGAGCTGTTTTTT. Protein product: CASSPTSTFDGELFF.

J is TRBJ2-7 and V is TRBV28, with D possibly TRBD2 on 5 matching bases. Germline V gives CDR1 MDHEN, CDR2 SYDVKM. The germline V and J ends were trimmed by 6 bases and 4 bases, with 10 bases remaining between them. This CDR3 region has 12 residues. CDR3 sequence (DNA): TGTGCCAGCAGCCGGGGTGGATACGAGCAGTACTTC. Residues: CASSRGGYEQYF.

The genes are TRBV6-5 and TRBJ1-6, with D possibly being TRBD1 (5 bases). In germline, CDR1 is MNHEY, CDR2 SVGAGI. V was pared by 4 bases and J by 5 bases, with 9 bases between. The CDR3 spans 14 residues. The CDR3: CASSSGGDNSPLHF. In nucleotides, the CDR3 is TGTGCCAGCAGTTCGGGGGGGGATAATTCACCCCTCCACTTT.

The V and J genes are TRBV7-2 and TRBJ1-5; D is possibly TRBD1 (5 bases). The CDR3 spans 16 residues. Trimming left V 3 bases short and J 1 base short, with 13 bases between. Germline CDR1 and CDR2: SGHTA and FQGNSA. DNA of the CDR3: TGTGCCAGCAGCTTCGGGGGTCGGGGGAGCAATCAGCCCCAGCATTTT. Translation gives CASSFGGRGSNQPQHF.

The chain recombines TRBV12-3 or TRBV12-4 with TRBJ1-4; no clear D gene. The CDR3 spans 11 residues. Trimming stripped 5 bases from V and 5 bases from J, with 3 bases between. CDR3 sequence reads: CASSINEKLFF. The CDR3 bases are TGTGCCAGCAGTATAAATGAAAAACTGTTTTTT.

V is TRBV6-5 and J is TRBJ2-1, with D perhaps TRBD2 (6 bases). Germline CDR1 and CDR2: MNHEY and SVGAGI. This CDR3 is 13 amino acids long. The V end lost 4 bases, the J end lost 4 bases, and 8 bases lay between the germline ends. The CDR3 DNA follows: TGTGCCAGCAGTTGGGAGGCTTACAATGAGCAGTTCTTC. This encodes CASSWEAYNEQFF.

This clone has only a few counts. The chain is built from TRBV5-1 and TRBJ2-7, with D possibly TRBD1 on 6 matching bases. Germline V gene data show CDR1 as SGHRS and CDR2 as YFSETQ. V was trimmed by 2 bases and J by 1 base, leaving 10 bases between them. The length of the CDR3 is 14 residues. In DNA form, the CDR3 reads TGCGCCAGCAGCTTACCGGACAGTTCCTACGAGCAGTACTTC. Encoded protein: CASSLPDSSYEQYF. Complete variable domain (other parts from reference TRBV5-1 and TRBJ2-7): KAGVTQTPRYLIKTRGQQVTLSCSPISGHRSVSWYQQTPGQGLQFLFEYFSETQRNKGNFPGRFSGRQFSNSRSEMNVSTLELGDSALYLCASSLPDSSYEQYFGPGTRLTVT.

The V and J genes are TRBV12-3 or TRBV12-4 and TRBJ2-1; D is tentatively TRBD1 or TRBD2 (5 bases each). This CDR3 is 13 amino acids long. V lost 3 bases to trimming and J lost 5 bases, with 8 bases between them. The CDR3 loop is CASSFEGNNEQFF. In DNA form, the CDR3 reads TGTGCCAGCAGTTTTGAGGGGAACAATGAGCAGTTCTTC.

V usage is TRBV5-1 and J usage is TRBJ2-2, with no clear D. CDR3 length equals 15 residues. V was pared by 1 base and J by 1 base, with 8 bases between. CDR1 is SGHRS and CDR2 is YFSETQ in the germline V gene. CDR3 bases: TGCGCCAGCAGCTTGCGGCAGCAGAACACCGGGGAGCTGTTTTTT. Protein product: CASSLRQQNTGELFF.